In this sample, the clone carrying this TCR beta chain turned up once. Its cognate antigen is unknown. The entry originates in a study of cytomegalovirus exposure and HLA in healthy donors. Study at large: Genetic ancestry analysis placed around 76% of the 410 or so donors that were genotyped in the Caucasian-associated cluster.

Study-level findings and limits: Later genetic work tied a missense DCLRE1C variant to beta-chain V and J trimming. Common viral pathogens (according to a later analysis) appeared linked to several of the most significant clusters. A further, later analysis showed that HLA-associated TCR beta chains (compared with equally common others) were more clonally expanded.

PCR employed 60 Vbeta and 13 Jbeta primers. The method was immunoSEQ multiplex PCR; TCRdb's version includes in-frame clones alone and lacks a portion of them. The sample carries 200,000 to 250,000 clones, roughly 83% recorded once. CDR1 and CDR2 from the germline V gene are SNHLY and FYNNEI. This CDR3 is 14 amino acids long. V lost 6 bases, J lost 1 base, and 11 bases lay in between. The gene calls are TRBV2 and TRBJ2-3, with a tentative D call TRBD1 (5 bases). The TCR sequence derives from a girl between 5 and 17 years old in good health and CMV-seronegative. The sequenced material came from PBMCs. CDR3 amino acids: CASRAETGTDTQYF. The CDR3 nucleotides read TGTGCCAGCAGGGCTGAGACAGGCACAGATACGCAGTATTTT. Full variable domain (missing parts from reference TRBV2 and TRBJ2-3): EPEVTQTPSHQVTQMGQEVILRCVPISNHLYFYWYRQILGQKVEFLVSFYNNEISEKSEIFDDQFSVERPDGSNFTLKIRSTKLEDSAMYFCASRAETGTDTQYFGPGTRLTVL.